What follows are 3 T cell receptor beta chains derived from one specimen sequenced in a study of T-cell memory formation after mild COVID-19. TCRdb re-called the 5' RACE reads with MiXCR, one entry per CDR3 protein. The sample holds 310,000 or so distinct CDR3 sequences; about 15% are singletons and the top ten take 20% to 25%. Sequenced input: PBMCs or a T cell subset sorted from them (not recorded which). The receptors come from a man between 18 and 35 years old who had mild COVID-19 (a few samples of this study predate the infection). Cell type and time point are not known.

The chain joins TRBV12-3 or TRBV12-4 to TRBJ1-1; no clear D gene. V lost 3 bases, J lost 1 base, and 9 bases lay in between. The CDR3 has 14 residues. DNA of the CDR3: TGTGCCAGCAGTTTCGGGGATTCGAACACTGAAGCTTTCTTT. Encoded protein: CASSFGDSNTEAFF.

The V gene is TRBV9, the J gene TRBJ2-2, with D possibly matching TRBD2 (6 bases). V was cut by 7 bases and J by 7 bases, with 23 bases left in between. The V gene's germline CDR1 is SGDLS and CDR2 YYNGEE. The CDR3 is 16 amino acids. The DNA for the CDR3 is TGTGCCAGCGGCCCCTTCGGGAGCGACGGGATCGGGGAGCTGTTTTTT. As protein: CASGPFGSDGIGELFF.

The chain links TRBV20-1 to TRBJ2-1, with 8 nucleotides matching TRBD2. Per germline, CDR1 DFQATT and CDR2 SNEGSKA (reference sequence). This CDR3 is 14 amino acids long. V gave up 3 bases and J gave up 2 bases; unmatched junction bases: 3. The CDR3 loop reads CSASGRGAYNEQFF. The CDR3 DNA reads TGCAGTGCTAGTGGGCGGGGGGCCTACAATGAGCAGTTCTTC.